Following are 10 T cell receptor beta chains from one sample sequenced in a study of T cells in Graves' hyperthyroidism and ophthalmopathy. Amplification yielded TCR beta CDR3 regions, with RNA transcripts as the source. TCR CDR3 regions were first amplified by RT-PCR with HTBI primers. TCRdb re-called the multiplex PCR reads with MiXCR, one entry per CDR3 protein. This table holds 350,000 or so distinct CDR3 sequences, 15% to 20% found once. Material: blood. The receptors were sampled from a woman in her 40s with Graves' ophthalmopathy.

This clonotype was counted ten times or more. The rearrangement uses TRBV27 and TRBJ1-2; 7 bases are shared with TRBD1. Germline values: CDR1 MNHEY, CDR2 SMNVEV (reference sequence). This CDR3 is 14 amino acids long. V was pared by 3 bases and J by 8 bases, with 9 bases of the junction left unmatched. The CDR3 DNA reads as TGTGCCAGCAGTTTGGGCACAGGGGCGGCCGGCTACACCTTC. Translation gives CASSLGTGAAGYTF.

The chain is built from TRBV5-1 and TRBJ2-7, with 7 bases fitting TRBD2. Germline V gene lookup returns CDR1 SGHRS and CDR2 YFSETQ. J was trimmed by 1 base and V by 4 bases; bases with no gene match: 11. The CDR3 has 16 residues. CDR3 in DNA: TGCGCCAGCAGCCCCGCTATGGCGGGAGTTTCCTACGAGCAGTACTTC. Encoded protein: CASSPAMAGVSYEQYF.

This clonotype was seen at least ten times. The V gene is TRBV6-5, the J gene TRBJ2-7; D ambiguous. Between the trimmed V and J ends, which lost 4 bases and 0 bases, there was a span of 13 bases. The CDR3 has 15 amino acids. Germline V CDR1 and CDR2: MNHEY, SVGAGI. DNA for the CDR3: TGTGCCAGCAGTTCAGGCCCCAGGACCTCCTACGAGCAGTACTTC. Amino acid sequence: CASSSGPRTSYEQYF.

This clonotype was counted ten times or more. The chain is built from TRBV27 and TRBJ1-1; D is uncertain. V gave up 4 bases and J gave up 4 bases, with 4 bases separating them. The CDR3 runs to 11 residues. CDR1 and CDR2 (germline): MNHEY, SMNVEV (reference sequence). The CDR3 coding sequence is TGTGCCAGCAGTTACCGCACTGAAGCTTTCTTT. Translated, it gives CASSYRTEAFF.

The chain recombines TRBV27 with TRBJ2-5, with a tentative D call TRBD2 (6 bases). With 5 bases removed from V and 5 bases from J, the gap between germline ends came to 12 bases. The CDR3 sequence is 13 residues long. Germline-derived CDR1 and CDR2 are MNHEY and SMNVEV (reference sequence). The CDR3 DNA reads as TGTGCCAGCAGTCTAGCGAATTGGGAGACCCAGTACTTC. Its translation is CASSLANWETQYF.

This clonotype was seen repeatedly, ten times or more. This chain uses TRBV9 with TRBJ1-1; D is undetermined. Trimming removed 4 bases from V and 1 base from J, with 11 bases in between. CDR1 is SGDLS and CDR2 is YYNGEE in the germline V gene. The CDR3 is 14 amino acids. In DNA form, the CDR3 reads TGTGCCAGCAGCACCCGCCCCCAGAACACTGAAGCTTTCTTT. The encoded protein is CASSTRPQNTEAFF. The entire variable domain, with the rest obtained from reference TRBV9 and TRBJ1-1, is as follows: DSGVTQTPKHLITATGQRVTLRCSPRSGDLSVYWYQQSLDQGLQFLIQYYNGEERAKGNILERFSAQQFPDLHSELNLSSLELGDSALYFCASSTRPQNTEAFFGQGTRLTVV.

A single count supports this clonotype. The chain couples TRBV7-2 to TRBJ2-5; D call uncertain. CDR1 and CDR2 (germline): SGHTA, FQGNSA. The germline V and J ends were trimmed by 5 bases and 4 bases, with 11 bases remaining between them. The CDR3 has 13 amino acids. CDR3 loop: CASSKEGIETQYF. The DNA for the CDR3 is TGTGCCAGCAGCAAGGAAGGGATAGAGACCCAGTACTTC.

This clonotype was detected many times. The rearrangement joins TRBV10-3 to TRBJ2-7; D is undetermined. The CDR3 consists of 13 residues. Per germline, CDR1 ENHRY and CDR2 SYGVKD. Trimming removed 4 bases from V and 3 bases from J, with 10 bases in between. The CDR3 reads CAISVVADYEQYF. CDR3 DNA sequence: TGTGCCATCAGTGTGGTGGCGGACTACGAGCAGTACTTC.

V is TRBV28 and J is TRBJ1-1; tentatively, D is TRBD1 (6 bases). This CDR3 comprises 14 residues. The V and J ends lost 7 bases and 2 bases respectively, with 14 bases between them. Germline CDR1 is MDHEN and CDR2 is SYDVKM. In nucleotides, the CDR3 is TGTGCCAGCAAGGTGGTAGGGGGAAACACTGAAGCTTTCTTT. As protein: CASKVVGGNTEAFF.

The chain carries TRBV28 and TRBJ2-4; possibly TRBD1 for D (6 bases). The CDR3 is 14 amino acids. Germline CDR1 and CDR2: MDHEN and SYDVKM. Trimming removed 8 bases at V and 11 bases at J, with 22 bases between. CDR3 DNA: TGTGCCAGCTGCCCGGCCGGGACAAGGAACCTTCAGTACTTC. Amino acids: CASCPAGTRNLQYF.